The 23 T cell receptor beta chains in this list originate from one sample, sequenced in a study of patients and donors after allogeneic stem cell transplantation. TCRdb ran MiXCR on the RT-PCR reads and lists one entry per CDR3 protein. The sample holds fewer than 200,000 distinct CDR3 sequences; about 30% are singletons and the top ten take 3.2%. The sequencing input was blood, either unsorted or a sorted T cell fraction (not recorded which). These receptors were taken from a human donor who was either an allogeneic HSCT recipient or a stem cell or donor lymphocyte infusion donor (not recorded which). It is not recorded whose cells these are; they may come from a transplant donor.

This clonotype was observed many times. The rearrangement links TRBV28 to TRBJ1-1, with D possibly matching TRBD1 (5 bases). From germline, CDR1 is MDHEN and CDR2 SYDVKM. V was cut by 2 bases and J by 5 bases, with 9 bases left in between. The CDR3 consists of 13 residues. The chain's CDR3 is CASSLLDSTEAFF. The CDR3 DNA sequence: TGTGCCAGCAGTTTACTCGACAGTACTGAAGCTTTCTTT.

The chain employs TRBV12-3 or TRBV12-4 and TRBJ2-3; 8 bases map to TRBD2. The V segment lost 6 bases and the J segment 4 bases; nucleotides outside the gene matches: 6. The CDR3 has 14 residues. CDR3 region: CASSNSGSSDTQYF. The CDR3 nucleotides are TGTGCCAGCAGCAACAGCGGGAGCTCAGATACGCAGTATTTT.

V gene TRBV27 combines with J gene TRBJ2-7; D unresolved. Trimming stripped 3 bases from V and 5 bases from J, with 17 bases between. CDR1 MNHEY and CDR2 SMNVEV come from the germline V gene (reference sequence). The CDR3 covers 15 residues. CDR3 region: CASSFRPHQTHEQYF. DNA of the CDR3: TGTGCCAGCAGTTTCCGGCCCCATCAAACCCACGAGCAGTACTTC.

This clonotype was picked up a small number of times. The chain recombines TRBV24-1 with TRBJ2-1, with 7 nucleotides matching TRBD1. Germline-derived CDR1 and CDR2 are KGHDR and SFDVKD. The length of the CDR3 is 15 residues. J gave up 5 bases and V 4 bases, and 7 bases lay outside the gene matches. The CDR3 reads CATSDPGTDNNEQFF. The CDR3 coding sequence is TGTGCCACCAGTGACCCCGGGACAGACAACAATGAGCAGTTCTTC.

This clonotype appeared a few times. The CDR3 protein is CASSYGVPPNQPQHF. The CDR3 DNA sequence: TGTGCCAGCAGTTACGGGGTCCCCCCTAATCAGCCCCAGCATTTT. This chain joins TRBV6-2 or TRBV6-3 and TRBJ1-5; D uncertain. This CDR3 contains 15 residues. Between the trimmed V and J ends, which lost 2 bases and 4 bases, there was a span of 12 bases. From germline, CDR1 is MNHEY and CDR2 SVGEGT.

In this sample, this clonotype turned up many times. V usage is TRBV5-1 and J usage is TRBJ1-4, with 8 bases that match TRBD1. Germline loops: CDR1 SGHRS, CDR2 YFSETQ. There are 16 residues in the CDR3. V lost 4 bases to trimming and J lost 8 bases; unmatched junction nucleotides: 13. The chain's CDR3 is CASSDPYRGRREKLFF. In DNA, the CDR3 is TGCGCCAGCAGCGATCCATACAGGGGGAGAAGGGAAAAACTGTTTTTT.

Worth noting for this clonotype: Mismatch with germline at one junction end may stem from a read error. The genes are TRBV11-2 and TRBJ1-1, with D hard to call. Looked up from germline, CDR1 is SGHAT and CDR2 is FQNNGV. This CDR3 contains 13 residues. The CDR3 is CASSPPRTPEAFF. The CDR3 nucleotides are TGTGCCAGCAGCCCACCTCGGACTCCTGAGGCTTTCTTT.

The chain employs TRBV20-1 and TRBJ1-6; D uncertain. Deletions cut 4 bases from V and 4 bases from J, with 11 bases between. Germline CDR1 is DFQATT and CDR2 is SNEGSKA (reference sequence). This CDR3 has 14 residues. The CDR3 DNA sequence: TGCAGTGCTACCGGTGTCCGGTATAATTCACCCCTCCACTTT. Protein: CSATGVRYNSPLHF.

In this sample, this clonotype turned up a few times. The J gene is TRBJ1-6, the V gene TRBV19, with 8 bases aligning to TRBD1. Germline V gives CDR1 LNHDA, CDR2 SQIVND (reference sequence). This CDR3 contains 13 residues. V shed 8 bases and J 7 bases; nucleotides not matched to a gene: 4. CDR3 amino acids: CASRQGWNSPLHF. In DNA form, the CDR3 reads TGTGCCAGTCGACAGGGGTGGAATTCACCCCTCCACTTT.

Only a few counts were recorded for this clonotype. The rearrangement joins TRBV24-1 to TRBJ2-5; 8 bases fit TRBD1. CDR3 length: 15 amino acids. V lost 0 bases, J lost 8 bases, and 7 bases stayed unmatched. The germline gives CDR1 KGHDR, CDR2 SFDVKD. The chain's CDR3 is CATSDLAGGVGTQYF. CDR3 DNA sequence: TGTGCCACCAGTGATTTGGCAGGGGGCGTAGGAACCCAGTACTTC.

This chain uses TRBV5-1 with TRBJ2-1; D is perhaps TRBD1 (5 bases). From germline, CDR1 is SGHRS and CDR2 YFSETQ. The V end lost 0 bases, the J end lost 4 bases, and 14 bases lay between the germline ends. The CDR3 covers 16 residues. In DNA, the CDR3 is TGCGCCAGCAGCTTGGGGGGCAGGCCGCTTTACAATGAGCAGTTCTTC. It yields the protein CASSLGGRPLYNEQFF.

This clonotype has a handful of counts. The chain employs TRBV2 and TRBJ2-2; D ambiguous. Trimming took 3 bases from V and 4 from J, leaving 12 bases between them. This CDR3 has 15 amino acids. The germline CDR1 and CDR2 sequences are SNHLY and FYNNEI. CDR3: CASSENPGFTGELFF. The CDR3 region has the DNA TGTGCCAGCAGTGAGAACCCTGGTTTCACCGGGGAGCTGTTTTTT.

This clonotype appeared a few times. This chain connects TRBV5-1 to TRBJ2-1; D remains unclear. Between the trimmed V and J ends, which lost 0 bases and 2 bases, there was a span of 6 bases. This CDR3 region has 14 residues. Germline V gene lookup returns CDR1 SGHRS and CDR2 YFSETQ. CDR3 DNA: TGCGCCAGCAGCTTGGATGTCGCCTACAATGAGCAGTTCTTC. It specifies CASSLDVAYNEQFF.

In regard to this clonotype: The conserved phenylalanine or tryptophan is not found at the CDR3 terminus, so this likely reflects a read error. The chain is built from TRBV5-5 and TRBJ1-1; tentative D call: TRBD1 (5 bases). Per germline, CDR1 SGHKS and CDR2 YYEKEE (reference sequence). The CDR3 covers 15 residues. Trimming pared 3 bases from V and 5 bases from J, leaving 17 bases between. CDR3 nucleotide sequence: TGTGCCAGCAGCTCGCGGACATCGGGGGGGACTGAAGCTTTCATT. This gives the protein CASSSRTSGGTEAFI.

V and J are TRBV2 and TRBJ2-7; TRBD2 matches 11 bases. This CDR3 has 13 residues. Per germline, CDR1 SNHLY and CDR2 FYNNEI. V lost 7 bases to trimming and J lost 3 bases; unmatched junction nucleotides: 2. The CDR3 nucleotides are TGTGCCAGCATTGGGACTAGCGGCTACGAGCAGTACTTC. Its translation is CASIGTSGYEQYF.

This clonotype was seen only a few times. The chain has TRBV18 and TRBJ2-3, with TRBD1 matching 8 bases. V dropped 3 bases and J dropped 2; count of bases not matched to a gene: 7. The CDR3 spans 16 residues. The germline gives CDR1 KGHSH, CDR2 LQKENI. CDR3 region: CASSPARTGLTDTQYF. The CDR3 DNA follows: TGTGCCAGCTCACCCGCGAGGACAGGGCTCACAGATACGCAGTATTTT. Full variable domain (remainder filled in from reference TRBV18 and TRBJ2-3): NAGVMQNPRHLVRRRGQEARLRCSPMKGHSHVYWYRQLPEEGLKFMVYLQKENIIDESGMPKERFSAEFPKEGPSILRIQQVVRGDSAAYFCASSPARTGLTDTQYFGPGTRLTVL.

This chain joins TRBV4-3 and TRBJ2-7; TRBD1 aligns across 7 bases. This CDR3 has 15 residues. V lost 8 bases, J lost 3 bases, and 13 bases stayed unmatched. Germline CDR1 is LGHNA and CDR2 is YSLEER. The CDR3 region is CASSTTTGMGYEQYF. The DNA for the CDR3 is TGCGCCAGCTCAACCACGACAGGGATGGGCTACGAGCAGTACTTC.

V usage is TRBV14 and J usage is TRBJ2-7, with D maybe TRBD2 (7 bases). Germline lookup yields CDR1 SGHDN and CDR2 FVKESK. Trimming took off 4 bases at V and 3 bases at J, with 13 bases between the two ends. This CDR3 spans 14 amino acids. CDR3 bases: TGTGCCAGCAGCCCGAGGGGGGGATACTACGAGCAGTACTTC. This translates into CASSPRGGYYEQYF.

The chain couples TRBV12-3 or TRBV12-4 to TRBJ2-7; TRBD1 matches 8 bases. V lost 6 bases and J lost 2; bases outside the gene matches: 6. CDR3 length equals 14 residues. The CDR3 DNA reads as TGTGCCAGCAGCTACCTACAGGGGGCCTACGAGCAGTACTTC. Its translation is CASSYLQGAYEQYF.

The CDR3 sequence is CAIGGDRKGQTDTQYF. For the CDR3, the DNA is TGTGCCATCGGTGGGGACAGAAAAGGTCAGACAGATACGCAGTATTTT. This rearrangement joins TRBV10-3 to TRBJ2-3; TRBD1 aligns across 7 bases. CDR1 and CDR2 from the germline V gene are ENHRY and SYGVKD. The CDR3 runs to 16 residues. Trimming took 8 bases from V and 3 from J; bases not matched to a gene: 14.

The chain carries TRBV20-1 and TRBJ1-1; the D is unclear. Trimming pared 4 bases from V and 0 bases from J, leaving 12 bases between. This CDR3 contains 14 residues. Germline loops: CDR1 DFQATT, CDR2 SNEGSKA (reference sequence). Here the CDR3 reads CSANQVPLNTEAFF. In DNA, the CDR3 is TGCAGTGCTAACCAGGTCCCCCTGAACACTGAAGCTTTCTTT.

This clonotype was found a few times. The J gene is TRBJ1-1, the V gene TRBV5-1; 7 nucleotides agree with TRBD1. With V trimmed by 7 bases and J by 5 bases, 11 bases remained unmatched. Germline V lookup: CDR1 SGHRS, CDR2 YFSETQ. CDR3 length: 14 amino acids. CDR3 in amino acids: CASANYRGRTEAFF. CDR3 DNA: TGCGCCAGCGCGAACTACAGGGGAAGGACTGAAGCTTTCTTT.

The rearrangement joins TRBV10-3 to TRBJ2-3, with no clear D. Germline CDR1 reads ENHRY; CDR2 reads SYGVKD. CDR3 length equals 14 residues. With 5 bases removed from V and 1 base from J, the gap between germline ends came to 10 bases. The CDR3 spells CAISRERGTDTQYF. The CDR3, as DNA: TGTGCCATCAGTCGCGAACGGGGCACAGATACGCAGTATTTT.